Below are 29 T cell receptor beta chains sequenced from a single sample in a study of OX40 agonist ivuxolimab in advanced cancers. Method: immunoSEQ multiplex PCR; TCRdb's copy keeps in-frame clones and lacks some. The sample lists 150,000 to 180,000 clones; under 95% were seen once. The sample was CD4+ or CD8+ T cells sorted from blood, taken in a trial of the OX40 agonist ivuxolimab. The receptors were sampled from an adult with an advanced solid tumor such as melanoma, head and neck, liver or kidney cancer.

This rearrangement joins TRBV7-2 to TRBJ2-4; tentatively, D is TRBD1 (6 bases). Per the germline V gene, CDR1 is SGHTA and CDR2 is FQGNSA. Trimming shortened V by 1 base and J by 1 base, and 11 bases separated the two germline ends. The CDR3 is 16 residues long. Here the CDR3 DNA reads TGTGCCAGCAGCTTAGAGAGGGGGAAGGCCAAAAACATTCAGTACTTC. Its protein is CASSLERGKAKNIQYF.

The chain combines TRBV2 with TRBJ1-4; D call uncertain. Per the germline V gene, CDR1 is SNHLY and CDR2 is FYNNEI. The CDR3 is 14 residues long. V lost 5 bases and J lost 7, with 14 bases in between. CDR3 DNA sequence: TGTGCCAGCAGTTTTCAGTTAGATGGTGAAAAACTGTTTTTT. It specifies CASSFQLDGEKLFF.

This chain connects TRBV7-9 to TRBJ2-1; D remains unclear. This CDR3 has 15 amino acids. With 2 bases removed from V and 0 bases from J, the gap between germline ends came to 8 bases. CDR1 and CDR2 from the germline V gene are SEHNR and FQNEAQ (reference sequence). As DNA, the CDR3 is TGTGCCAGCAGCTTACCTCCGAGCTCCTACAATGAGCAGTTCTTC. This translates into CASSLPPSSYNEQFF.

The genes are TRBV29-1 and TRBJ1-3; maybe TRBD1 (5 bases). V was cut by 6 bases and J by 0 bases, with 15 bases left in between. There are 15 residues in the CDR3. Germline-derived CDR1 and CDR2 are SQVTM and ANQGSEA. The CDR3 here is CSVRGGGFSGNTIYF. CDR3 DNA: TGCAGCGTCCGCGGGGGGGGGTTCTCTGGAAACACCATATATTTT.

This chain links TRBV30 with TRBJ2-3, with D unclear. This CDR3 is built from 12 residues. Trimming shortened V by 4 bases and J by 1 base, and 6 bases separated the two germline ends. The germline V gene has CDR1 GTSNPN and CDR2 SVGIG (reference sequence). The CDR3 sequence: CAWNPGTDTQYF. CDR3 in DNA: TGTGCCTGGAATCCGGGCACAGATACGCAGTATTTT.

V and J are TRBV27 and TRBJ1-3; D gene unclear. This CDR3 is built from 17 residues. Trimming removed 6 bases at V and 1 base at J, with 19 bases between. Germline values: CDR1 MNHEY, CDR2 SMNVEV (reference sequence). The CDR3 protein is CASSLGPLGFSGNTIYF. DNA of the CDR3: TGTGCCAGCAGCTTAGGCCCCTTGGGGTTTTCTGGAAACACCATATATTTT.

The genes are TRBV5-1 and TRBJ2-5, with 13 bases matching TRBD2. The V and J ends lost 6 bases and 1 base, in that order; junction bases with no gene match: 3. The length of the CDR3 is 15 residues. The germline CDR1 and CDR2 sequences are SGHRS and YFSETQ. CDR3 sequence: CASIGLAGAQETQYF. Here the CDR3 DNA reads TGCGCCAGCATCGGACTAGCGGGGGCCCAAGAGACCCAGTACTTC.

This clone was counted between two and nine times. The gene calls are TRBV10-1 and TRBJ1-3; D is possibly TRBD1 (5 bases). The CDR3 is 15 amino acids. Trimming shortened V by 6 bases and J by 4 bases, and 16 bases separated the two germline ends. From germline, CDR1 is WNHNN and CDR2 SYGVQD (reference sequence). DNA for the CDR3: TGCGCCAGCAGCCCACAGGTGGGGGTCGGAAACACCATATATTTT. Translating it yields CASSPQVGVGNTIYF.

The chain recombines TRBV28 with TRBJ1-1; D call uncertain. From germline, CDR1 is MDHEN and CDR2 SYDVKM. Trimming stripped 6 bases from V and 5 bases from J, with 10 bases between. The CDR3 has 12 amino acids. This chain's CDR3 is CASREIRTEAFF. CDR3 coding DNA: TGTGCCAGCAGGGAAATCAGGACTGAAGCTTTCTTT.

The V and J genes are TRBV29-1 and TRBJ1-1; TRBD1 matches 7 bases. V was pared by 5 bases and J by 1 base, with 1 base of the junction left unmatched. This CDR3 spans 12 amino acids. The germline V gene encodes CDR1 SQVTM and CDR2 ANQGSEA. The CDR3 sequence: CSVYRGNTEAFF. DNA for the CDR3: TGCAGCGTTTACAGGGGGAACACTGAAGCTTTCTTT.

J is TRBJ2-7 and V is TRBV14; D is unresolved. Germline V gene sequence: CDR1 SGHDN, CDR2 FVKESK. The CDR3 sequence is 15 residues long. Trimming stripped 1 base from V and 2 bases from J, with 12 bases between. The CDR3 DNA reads TGTGCCAGCAGCCAAGGCTGGTACTCCCCCTACGAGCAGTACTTC. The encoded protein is CASSQGWYSPYEQYF.

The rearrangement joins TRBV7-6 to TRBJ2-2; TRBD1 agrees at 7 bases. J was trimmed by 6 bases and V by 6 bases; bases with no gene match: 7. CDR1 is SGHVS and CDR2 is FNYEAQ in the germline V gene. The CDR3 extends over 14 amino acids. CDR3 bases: TGTGCCAGCAGGCTACAGGGGATTGCCGGGGAGCTGTTTTTT. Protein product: CASRLQGIAGELFF.

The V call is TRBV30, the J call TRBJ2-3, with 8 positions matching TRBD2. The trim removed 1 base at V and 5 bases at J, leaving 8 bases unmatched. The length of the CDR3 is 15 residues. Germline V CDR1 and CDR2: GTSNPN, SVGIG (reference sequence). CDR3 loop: CAWSAASGFGDTQYF. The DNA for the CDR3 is TGTGCCTGGAGTGCTGCTAGCGGGTTTGGAGATACGCAGTATTTT.

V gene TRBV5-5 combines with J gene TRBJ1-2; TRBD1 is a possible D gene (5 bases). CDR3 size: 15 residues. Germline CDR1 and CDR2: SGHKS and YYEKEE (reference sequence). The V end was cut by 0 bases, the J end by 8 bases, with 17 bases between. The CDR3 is CASSLGQTAPGGYTF. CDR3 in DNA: TGTGCCAGCAGCTTGGGACAGACAGCACCCGGGGGCTACACCTTC. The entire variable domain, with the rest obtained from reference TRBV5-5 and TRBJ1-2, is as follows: DAGVTQSPTHLIKTRGQQVTLRCSPISGHKSVSWYQQVLGQGPQFIFQYYEKEERGRGNFPDRFSARQFPNYSSELNVNALLLGDSALYLCASSLGQTAPGGYTFGSGTRLTVV.

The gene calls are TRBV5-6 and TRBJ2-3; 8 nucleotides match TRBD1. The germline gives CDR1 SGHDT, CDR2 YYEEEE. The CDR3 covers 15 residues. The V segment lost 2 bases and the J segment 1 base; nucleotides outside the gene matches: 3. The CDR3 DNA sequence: TGTGCCAGCAGCTTCTGGGGACAGGGCACAGATACGCAGTATTTT. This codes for CASSFWGQGTDTQYF.

CDR3 in amino acids: CASSLDSGLAFF. CDR3 DNA sequence: TGCGCCAGCAGCCTGGATTCGGGACTAGCTTTCTTC. The chain joins TRBV5-1 to TRBJ2-1; 9 positions agree with TRBD2. The V segment lost 4 bases and the J segment 16 bases; nucleotides outside the gene matches: 9. Germline loops: CDR1 SGHRS, CDR2 YFSETQ. The CDR3 length is 12 residues.

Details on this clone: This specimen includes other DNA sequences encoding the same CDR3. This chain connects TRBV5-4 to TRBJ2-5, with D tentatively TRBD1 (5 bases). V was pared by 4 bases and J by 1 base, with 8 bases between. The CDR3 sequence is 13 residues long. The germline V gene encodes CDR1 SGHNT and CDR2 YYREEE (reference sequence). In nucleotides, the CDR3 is TGTGCCAGCAGCCGTGACAGCCAAGAGACCCAGTACTTC. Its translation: CASSRDSQETQYF.

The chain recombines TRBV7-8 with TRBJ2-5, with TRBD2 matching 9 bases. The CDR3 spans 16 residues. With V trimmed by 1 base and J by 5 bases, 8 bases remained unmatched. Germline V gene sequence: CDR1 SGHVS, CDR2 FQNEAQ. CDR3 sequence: CASSLGLAVSGETQYF. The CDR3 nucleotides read TGTGCCAGCAGCTTAGGACTAGCGGTCTCCGGGGAGACCCAGTACTTC.

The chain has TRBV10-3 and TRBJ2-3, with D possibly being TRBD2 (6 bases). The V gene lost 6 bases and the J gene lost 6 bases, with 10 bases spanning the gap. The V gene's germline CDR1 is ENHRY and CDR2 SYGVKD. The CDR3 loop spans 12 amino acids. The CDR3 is CAISRRADTQYF. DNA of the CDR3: TGTGCCATCAGCAGGAGGGCGGATACGCAGTATTTT.

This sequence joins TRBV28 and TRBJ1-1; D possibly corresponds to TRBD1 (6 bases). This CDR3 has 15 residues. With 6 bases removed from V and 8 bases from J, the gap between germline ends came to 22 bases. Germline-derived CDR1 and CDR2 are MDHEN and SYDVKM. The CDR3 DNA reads TGTGCCAGCAGCCCTAGAGGGACATTTCTTCGGGAAGCTTTCTTT. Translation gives CASSPRGTFLREAFF.

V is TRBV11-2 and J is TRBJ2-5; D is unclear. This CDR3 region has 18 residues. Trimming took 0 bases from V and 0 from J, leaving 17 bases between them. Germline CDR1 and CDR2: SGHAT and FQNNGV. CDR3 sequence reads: CASSLDPGGKAYQETQYF. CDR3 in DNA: TGTGCCAGCAGCTTAGATCCGGGTGGAAAAGCGTACCAAGAGACCCAGTACTTC.

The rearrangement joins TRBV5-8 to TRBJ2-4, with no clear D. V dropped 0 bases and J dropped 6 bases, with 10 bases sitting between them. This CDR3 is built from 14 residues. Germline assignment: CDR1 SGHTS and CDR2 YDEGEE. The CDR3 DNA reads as TGTGCCAGCAGCTTGGGGGTGGTGGGAAACATTCAGTACTTC. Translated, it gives CASSLGVVGNIQYF.

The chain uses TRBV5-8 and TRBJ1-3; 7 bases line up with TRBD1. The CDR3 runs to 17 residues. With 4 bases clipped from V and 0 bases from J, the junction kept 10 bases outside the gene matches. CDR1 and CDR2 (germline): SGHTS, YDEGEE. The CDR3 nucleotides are TGTGCCAGCAGCAAAAACAGGGGAAGTGGCTCTGGAAACACCATATATTTT. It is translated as CASSKNRGSGSGNTIYF.

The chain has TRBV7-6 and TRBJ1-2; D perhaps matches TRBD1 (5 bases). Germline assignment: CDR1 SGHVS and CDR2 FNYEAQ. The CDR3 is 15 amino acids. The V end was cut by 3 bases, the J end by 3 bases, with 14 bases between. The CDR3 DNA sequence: TGTGCCAGCAGCTTGCGGCAGGGAGGGGACTATGGCTACACCTTC. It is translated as CASSLRQGGDYGYTF.

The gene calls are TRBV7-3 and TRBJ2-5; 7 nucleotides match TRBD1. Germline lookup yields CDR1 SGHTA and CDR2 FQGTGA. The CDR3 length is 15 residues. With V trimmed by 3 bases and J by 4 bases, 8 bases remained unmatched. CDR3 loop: CASSLNPGQTETQYF. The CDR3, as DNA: TGTGCCAGCAGCTTGAATCCGGGACAGACAGAGACCCAGTACTTC.

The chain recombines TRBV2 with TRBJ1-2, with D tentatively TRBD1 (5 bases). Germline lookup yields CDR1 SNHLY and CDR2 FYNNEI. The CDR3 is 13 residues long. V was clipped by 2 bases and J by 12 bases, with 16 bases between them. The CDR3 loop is CASSEPFGTVNTF. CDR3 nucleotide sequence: TGTGCCAGCAGTGAACCTTTCGGGACCGTCAACACCTTC.

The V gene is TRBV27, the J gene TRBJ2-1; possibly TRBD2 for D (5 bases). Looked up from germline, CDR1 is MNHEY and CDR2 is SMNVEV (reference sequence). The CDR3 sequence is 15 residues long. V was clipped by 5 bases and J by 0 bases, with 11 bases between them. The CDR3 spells CASSRGFSSYNEQFF. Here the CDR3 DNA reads TGTGCCAGCAGTCGGGGATTCAGCTCCTACAATGAGCAGTTCTTC.

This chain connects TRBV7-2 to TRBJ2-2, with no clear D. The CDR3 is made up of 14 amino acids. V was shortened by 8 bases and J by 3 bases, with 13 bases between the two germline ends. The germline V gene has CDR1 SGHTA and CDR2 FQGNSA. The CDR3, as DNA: TGTGCCAGCTGCACTGGCTACCACACCGGGGAGCTGTTTTTT. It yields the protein CASCTGYHTGELFF.

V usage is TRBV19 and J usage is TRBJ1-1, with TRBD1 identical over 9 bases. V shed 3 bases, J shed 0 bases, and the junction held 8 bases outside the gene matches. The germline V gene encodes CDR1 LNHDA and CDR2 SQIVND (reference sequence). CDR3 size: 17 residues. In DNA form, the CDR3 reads TGTGCCAGTAGTATTCGGGGACAGGGCCGGATGAACACTGAAGCTTTCTTT. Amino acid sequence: CASSIRGQGRMNTEAFF.